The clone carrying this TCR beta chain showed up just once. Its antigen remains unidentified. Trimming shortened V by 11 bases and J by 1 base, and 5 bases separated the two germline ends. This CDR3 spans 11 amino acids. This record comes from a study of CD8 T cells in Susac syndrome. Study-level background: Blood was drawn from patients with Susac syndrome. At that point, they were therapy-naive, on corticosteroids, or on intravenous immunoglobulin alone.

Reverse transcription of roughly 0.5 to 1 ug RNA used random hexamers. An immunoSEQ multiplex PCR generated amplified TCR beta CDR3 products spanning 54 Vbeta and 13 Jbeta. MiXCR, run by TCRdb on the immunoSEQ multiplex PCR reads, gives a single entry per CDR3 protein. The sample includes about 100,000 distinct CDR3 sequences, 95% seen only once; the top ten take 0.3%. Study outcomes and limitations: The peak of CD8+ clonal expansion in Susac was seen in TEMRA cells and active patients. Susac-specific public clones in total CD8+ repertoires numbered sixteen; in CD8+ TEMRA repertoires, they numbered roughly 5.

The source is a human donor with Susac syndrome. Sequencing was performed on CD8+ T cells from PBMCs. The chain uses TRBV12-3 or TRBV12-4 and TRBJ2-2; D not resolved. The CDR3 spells CAQRNTGELFF. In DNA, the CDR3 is TGTGCCCAAAGGAACACCGGGGAGCTGTTTTTT.